A single sample is the source of the 9 T cell receptor beta chains below, sequenced in a study of T cell repertoires in cytomegalovirus infection. Their antigens remain unidentified. MiXCR was run by TCRdb on the reads, yielding one entry per CDR3 protein. The sample gives about 220,000 distinct CDR3 sequences, around 40% of which show up once; approximately 60% is in the top ten. The source was CD8+ T cells from cultured PBMCs, collected from culture after CMV antigen stimulation. Receptors were obtained from a human donor in good health (CMV status not recorded). Some clones in this sample may be carry-over from other donors' samples.

The J gene is TRBJ2-1, the V gene TRBV5-1, with TRBD2 identical over 8 bases. Losses at the gene ends were 4 bases for V and 7 bases for J; bases not matched to a gene: 1. The CDR3 loop spans 12 amino acids. CDR1 and CDR2 (germline): SGHRS, YFSETQ. The CDR3 loop reads CASSGLANEQFF. The CDR3 DNA is TGCGCCAGCAGCGGACTAGCAAATGAGCAGTTCTTC.

This clonotype was seen a handful of times. The chain uses TRBV6-6 and TRBJ2-5; 7 bases map to TRBD1. V dropped 6 bases and J dropped 2; count of bases not matched to a gene: 3. The length of the CDR3 is 13 residues. Germline CDR1 is MNHNY and CDR2 is SVGAGI (reference sequence). CDR3: CASSLRGQETQYF. CDR3 in DNA: TGTGCCAGCAGCCTCAGGGGGCAAGAGACCCAGTACTTC.

This chain connects TRBV10-3 to TRBJ2-6, with a tentative D call TRBD1 (5 bases). The CDR3 extends over 16 amino acids. V dropped 4 bases and J dropped 1 base, with 11 bases sitting between them. CDR1 is ENHRY and CDR2 is SYGVKD in the germline V gene. DNA for the CDR3: TGTGCCATCAGTGTCCCAGGGCCTTCTGGGGCCAACGTCCTGACTTTC. This gives the protein CAISVPGPSGANVLTF.

The gene calls are TRBV4-1 and TRBJ2-5; 7 nucleotides match TRBD2. Losses at the gene ends were 5 bases for V and 5 bases for J; bases not matched to a gene: 14. Germline values: CDR1 MGHRA, CDR2 YSYEKL. The CDR3 length is 16 residues. CDR3 coding DNA: TGCGCCAGCAGCGCTAAGGGGAGCGGGGAGGTCGAGACCCAGTACTTC. Translating it yields CASSAKGSGEVETQYF.

In its sample, this clonotype was seen a few times. The CDR3 DNA reads as TGTGCCAGCAGCTTAGGGCTCCCGGAGGGGTACGAGCAGTACTTC. It encodes CASSLGLPEGYEQYF. The chain joins TRBV7-2 to TRBJ2-7, with D perhaps TRBD2 (6 bases). Trimming shortened V by 1 base and J by 4 bases, and 14 bases separated the two germline ends. CDR1 is SGHTA and CDR2 is FQGNSA in the germline V gene. The CDR3 has 15 residues.

This chain uses TRBV12-3 or TRBV12-4 with TRBJ2-7; perhaps TRBD2 as D (6 bases). V lost 8 bases and J 4 bases, leaving 12 bases between the germline ends. The CDR3 is 12 amino acids. The CDR3 spells CASGLGGYEQYF. The CDR3 coding sequence is TGTGCCAGCGGTCTCGGGGGATACGAGCAGTACTTC.

This chain uses TRBV15 with TRBJ2-1, with 8 bases matching TRBD2. The CDR3 consists of 15 residues. The junction had 11 bases not matched to a gene; V was cut back by 3 bases and J by 10 bases. Looked up from germline, CDR1 is LNHNV and CDR2 is YYDKDF (reference sequence). As DNA, the CDR3 is TGTGCCACCAGCAGTTCCCGGGGTAGCGGGGACGAGCAGTTCTTC. Translating it yields CATSSSRGSGDEQFF.

This chain uses TRBV12-3 or TRBV12-4 with TRBJ1-2; 9 bases fit TRBD1. Trimming at V came to 7 bases and at J to 6 bases, leaving 15 bases not matched to a gene. The CDR3 covers 16 residues. CDR3 protein: CASTQSRWDRVNGYTF. The DNA for the CDR3 is TGTGCCAGCACCCAATCCAGGTGGGACAGGGTCAATGGCTACACCTTC.

This clonotype has a handful of counts. The rearrangement joins TRBV5-1 to TRBJ2-7; 8 bases map to TRBD2. The V and J ends lost 4 bases and 1 base, in that order; junction bases with no gene match: 16. Per the germline V gene, CDR1 is SGHRS and CDR2 is YFSETQ. CDR3 length equals 18 residues. The CDR3 nucleotides read TGCGCCAGCAGCCAGAACCAAGCGGGAGACCCTATTTCCTACGAGCAGTACTTC. It codes for CASSQNQAGDPISYEQYF.